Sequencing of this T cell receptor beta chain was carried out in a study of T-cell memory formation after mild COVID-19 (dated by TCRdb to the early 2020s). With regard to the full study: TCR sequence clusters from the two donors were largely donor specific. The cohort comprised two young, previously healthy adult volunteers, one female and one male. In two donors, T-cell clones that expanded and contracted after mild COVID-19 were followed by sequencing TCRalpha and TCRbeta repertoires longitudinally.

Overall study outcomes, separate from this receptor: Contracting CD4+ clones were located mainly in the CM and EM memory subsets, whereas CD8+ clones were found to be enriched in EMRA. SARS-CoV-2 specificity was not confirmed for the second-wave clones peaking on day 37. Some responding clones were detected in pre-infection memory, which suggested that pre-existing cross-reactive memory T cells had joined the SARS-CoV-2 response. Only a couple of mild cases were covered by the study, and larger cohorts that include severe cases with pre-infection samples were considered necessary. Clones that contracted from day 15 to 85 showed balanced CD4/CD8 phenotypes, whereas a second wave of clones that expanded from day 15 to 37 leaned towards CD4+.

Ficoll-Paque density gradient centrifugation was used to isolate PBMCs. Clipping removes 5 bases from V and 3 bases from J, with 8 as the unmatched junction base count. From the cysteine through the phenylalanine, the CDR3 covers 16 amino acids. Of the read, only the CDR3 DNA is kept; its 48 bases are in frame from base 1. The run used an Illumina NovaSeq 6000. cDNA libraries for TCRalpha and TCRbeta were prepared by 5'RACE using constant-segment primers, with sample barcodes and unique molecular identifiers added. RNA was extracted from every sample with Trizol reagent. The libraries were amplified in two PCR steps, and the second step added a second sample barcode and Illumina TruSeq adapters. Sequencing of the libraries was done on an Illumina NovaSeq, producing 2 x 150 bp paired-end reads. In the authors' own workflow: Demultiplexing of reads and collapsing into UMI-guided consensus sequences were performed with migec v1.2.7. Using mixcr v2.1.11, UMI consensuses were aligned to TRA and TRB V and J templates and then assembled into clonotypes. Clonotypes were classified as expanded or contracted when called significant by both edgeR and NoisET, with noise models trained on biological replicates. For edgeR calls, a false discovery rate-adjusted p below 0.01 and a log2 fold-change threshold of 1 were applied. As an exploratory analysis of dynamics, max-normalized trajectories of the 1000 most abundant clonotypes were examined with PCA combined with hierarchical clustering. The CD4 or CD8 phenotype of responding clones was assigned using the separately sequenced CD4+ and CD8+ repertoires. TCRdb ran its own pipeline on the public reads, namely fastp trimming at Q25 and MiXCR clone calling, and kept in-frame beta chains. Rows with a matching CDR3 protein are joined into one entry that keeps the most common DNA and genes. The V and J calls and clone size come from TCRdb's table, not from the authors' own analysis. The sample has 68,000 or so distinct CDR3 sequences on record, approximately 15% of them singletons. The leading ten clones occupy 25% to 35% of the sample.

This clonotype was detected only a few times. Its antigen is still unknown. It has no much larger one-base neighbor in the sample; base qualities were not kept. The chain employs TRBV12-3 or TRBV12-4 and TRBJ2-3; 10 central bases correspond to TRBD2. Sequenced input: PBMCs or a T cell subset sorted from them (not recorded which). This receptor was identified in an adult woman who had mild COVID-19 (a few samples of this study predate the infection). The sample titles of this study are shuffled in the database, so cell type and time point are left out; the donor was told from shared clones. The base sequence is TGTGCCAGCAGTCCTCTAGCGGGAGAAACTACAGATACGCAGTATTTT. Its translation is CASSPLAGETTDTQYF.